This TCR beta chain derives from a study of cytomegalovirus exposure and HLA in healthy donors. Study outcomes and limitations: Fewer N-insertions (relative to the roughly 700-donor mean) were reportedly seen in an Asian-associated ancestry cluster in a later analysis. Some public TCRs appeared in many individuals, while most sequences were rare.

As concerns this clone: Its antigen is not known.

PCR involved 60 Vbeta and 13 Jbeta primers. Produced via immunoSEQ multiplex PCR; TCRdb's table is partial and in-frame only. This table has approximately 210,000 clones, less than 85% appearing once. Germline values: CDR1 LGHNA, CDR2 YSLEER. The CDR3 is 13 residues long. Trimming left V 2 bases short and J 2 bases short, with 6 bases between. The gene calls are TRBV4-3 and TRBJ2-5, with D uncertain. This clonotype originated in a girl under 18 in good health and CMV-seropositive. The sample was PBMCs. CDR3 bases: TGCGCCAGCAGCCAACACAATCAAGAGACCCAGTACTTC. Its protein product is CASSQHNQETQYF.